This T cell receptor (beta chain) originates from a study of cytomegalovirus exposure and HLA in healthy donors. General observations from the study: Follow-up analysis found HLA locus-dependent TCR association rates, highest for DRB1 and lowest for HLA-C. Earlier analysis found most TCR beta V segments productive about 90% or about 30% of the time.

CDR1 and CDR2 (germline): MNHNS, SASEGT. V was clipped by 4 bases and J by 6 bases; unmatched bases: 12. There are 16 residues in the CDR3. It was with 60 Vbeta and 13 Jbeta primers that the PCR ran. Clones were read by immunoSEQ multiplex PCR, and TCRdb kept only the in-frame ones, dropping some. The table lists 200,000 or so clones, about 83% of them singletons. A remark on this clone: What it binds is not known.

The V gene is TRBV6-1, the J gene TRBJ2-1; 7 nucleotides line up with TRBD1. Specimen: PBMCs. This receptor was identified in a human donor in good health. The DNA for the CDR3 is TGTGCCAGCAGTGGCCCCGACAGGGCGGCTGGCAATGAGCAGTTCTTC. This encodes CASSGPDRAAGNEQFF.